The 11 T cell receptor beta chains reported below all come from one sample, sequenced in a study of blood T cell repertoires in COVID-19. Only in-frame clones appear in the TCRdb table, and some are missing; sequencing was by immunoSEQ multiplex PCR. The sample has under 200,000 clones, 85% to 90% seen once. Material: peripheral blood. All receptors derive from a man between 45 and 60 years old who had recovered from COVID-19.

The rearrangement links TRBV4-3 to TRBJ2-1; 8 bases are shared with TRBD2. V shed 1 base and J 1 base; nucleotides not matched to a gene: 6. Germline assignment: CDR1 LGHNA and CDR2 YSLEER. The CDR3 length is 17 residues. CDR3: CASSQVVGGASYNEQFF. The CDR3 nucleotides read TGCGCCAGCAGCCAAGTGGTCGGGGGGGCTTCCTACAATGAGCAGTTCTTC.

This rearrangement joins TRBV7-3 to TRBJ2-3, with TRBD1 matching over 10 bases. V was pared by 5 bases and J by 4 bases, with 9 bases of the junction left unmatched. This CDR3 has 16 residues. The germline V gene has CDR1 SGHTA and CDR2 FQGTGA. The CDR3 DNA reads TGTGCCAGCAGCATTCGGGACAGGGGAGGGCCAGATACGCAGTATTTT. Residues: CASSIRDRGGPDTQYF.

This clone is a singleton in its sample. The chain has TRBV15 and TRBJ1-1; 9 positions match TRBD1. Germline loops: CDR1 LNHNV, CDR2 YYDKDF (reference sequence). Trimming at V came to 6 bases and at J to 5 bases, leaving 13 bases not matched to a gene. This CDR3 region has 16 residues. In DNA, the CDR3 is TGTGCCACCAGAGCAGACAGACAGGGGGGGAAAACTGAAGCTTTCTTT. It codes for CATRADRQGGKTEAFF.

The V and J genes are TRBV7-8 and TRBJ2-5; perhaps TRBD2 as D (5 bases). Trimming pared 5 bases from V and 1 base from J, leaving 14 bases between. There are 15 residues in the CDR3. Germline-derived CDR1 and CDR2 are SGHVS and FQNEAQ. The CDR3 loop is CASSLKRQLQETQYF. CDR3 nucleotides: TGTGCCAGCAGCCTAAAGCGGCAGCTCCAAGAGACCCAGTACTTC.

The rearrangement joins TRBV9 to TRBJ2-1, with a weak D call TRBD2 (7 bases). This CDR3 has 16 residues. Germline V lookup: CDR1 SGDLS, CDR2 YYNGEE. The V end was cut by 3 bases, the J end by 0 bases, with 13 bases between. The CDR3 loop is CASSELGGLSYNEQFF. The CDR3 DNA sequence: TGTGCCAGCAGCGAGTTGGGGGGGCTCTCCTACAATGAGCAGTTCTTC.

V gene TRBV19 combines with J gene TRBJ1-2; 7 bases map to TRBD1. This CDR3 is built from 14 residues. J lost 4 bases, V lost 7 bases, and 9 bases had no gene match. Germline CDR1 LNHDA, CDR2 SQIVND (reference sequence). The DNA for the CDR3 is TGTGCCAGTACCCCTTTTACAGGGGCCTATGGCTACACCTTC. Amino acids: CASTPFTGAYGYTF.

This chain uses TRBV28 with TRBJ2-6; perhaps TRBD1 as D (5 bases). V lost 4 bases and J 4 bases, leaving 8 bases between the germline ends. From germline, CDR1 is MDHEN and CDR2 SYDVKM. This CDR3 comprises 14 residues. The CDR3 sequence is CASSSHRGANVLTF. The CDR3 region has the DNA TGTGCCAGCAGTTCGCACAGGGGGGCCAACGTCCTGACTTTC.

This clone has more than one count but fewer than ten. The rearrangement links TRBV9 to TRBJ2-1; a possible D gene is TRBD1 (6 bases). The length of the CDR3 is 13 residues. CDR1 is SGDLS and CDR2 is YYNGEE in the germline V gene. V lost 4 bases, J lost 10 bases, and 15 bases lay in between. For the CDR3, the DNA is TGTGCCAGCAGCTTCATGACAGGTTGGGAGCAGTTCTTC. Translation gives CASSFMTGWEQFF.

V gene TRBV14 combines with J gene TRBJ1-6; D uncertain. Trimming cost V 5 bases and J 6 bases, with 11 bases left between them. The CDR3 is 14 residues long. Germline V gene sequence: CDR1 SGHDN, CDR2 FVKESK. The CDR3 is CASSVESSNSPLHF. CDR3 DNA sequence: TGTGCCAGCAGCGTCGAGTCTTCTAATTCACCCCTCCACTTT.

The chain carries TRBV10-3 and TRBJ1-5; 9 bases align to TRBD1. Per the germline V gene, CDR1 is ENHRY and CDR2 is SYGVKD. The CDR3 totals 15 residues. J gave up 0 bases and V 6 bases, and 3 bases lay outside the gene matches. The CDR3: CAIRGTGTSNQPQHF. The CDR3 coding sequence is TGTGCCATCAGGGGGACAGGGACTAGCAATCAGCCCCAGCATTTT.

The chain joins TRBV7-2 to TRBJ2-3, with a possible D match to TRBD2 (6 bases). The CDR3 sequence is 16 residues long. Trimming took 0 bases from V and 6 from J, leaving 16 bases between them. CDR1 SGHTA and CDR2 FQGNSA come from the germline V gene. The CDR3 nucleotides read TGTGCCAGCAGCTTAGCGAGCGGGCCCTTAGGGGATACGCAGTATTTT. This encodes CASSLASGPLGDTQYF.